This entry lists 18 T cell receptor beta chains sequenced from one sample in a study of blood T cell repertoires in COVID-19. Generated by immunoSEQ multiplex PCR, the TCRdb table keeps only in-frame clones and is missing some. The sample has 200,000 or so clones; about 80% are singletons. The sample consisted of peripheral blood. Receptors were obtained from a woman aged 60-70 years with acute or convalescent COVID-19.

This clone has just one count. This CDR3 reads CASTNRIGDEQYF. The CDR3 bases are TGTGCCAGCACTAACCGAATAGGGGACGAGCAGTACTTC. The chain links TRBV6-6 to TRBJ2-7; a possible D gene is TRBD1 (5 bases). Looked up from germline, CDR1 is MNHNY and CDR2 is SVGAGI (reference sequence). Trimming stripped 7 bases from V and 5 bases from J, with 15 bases between. The CDR3 extends over 13 amino acids.

This clone was observed once. This chain connects TRBV18 to TRBJ1-3, with 11 bases identical to TRBD1. Germline assignment: CDR1 KGHSH and CDR2 LQKENI. This CDR3 comprises 16 residues. With 5 bases clipped from V and 2 bases from J, the junction kept 5 bases outside the gene matches. Here the CDR3 DNA reads TGTGCCAGCTCAATGGACAGGGGGCTTACTGGAAACACCATATATTTT. This codes for CASSMDRGLTGNTIYF.

This chain uses TRBV28 with TRBJ2-6, with D maybe TRBD1 (6 bases). Between the trimmed V and J ends, which lost 6 bases and 1 base, there was a span of 10 bases. CDR3 length: 15 amino acids. Germline values: CDR1 MDHEN, CDR2 SYDVKM. The CDR3 region is CASSLGQSGANVLTF. CDR3 sequence (DNA): TGTGCCAGCAGCCTTGGACAGTCTGGGGCCAACGTCCTGACTTTC.

This rearrangement joins TRBV4-2 to TRBJ1-4; a possible D gene is TRBD1 (6 bases). In germline, CDR1 is LGHNA, CDR2 YNFKEQ. The CDR3 is 14 residues long. V lost 4 bases, J lost 4 bases, and 10 bases lay in between. Here the CDR3 reads CASSPRTDNEKLFF. DNA of the CDR3: TGTGCCAGCAGCCCCCGGACAGATAATGAAAAACTGTTTTTT.

The chain couples TRBV11-2 to TRBJ1-6; D remains ambiguous. Trimming pared 3 bases from V and 7 bases from J, leaving 13 bases between. This CDR3 is 15 amino acids long. Germline CDR1 is SGHAT and CDR2 is FQNNGV. CDR3 nucleotides: TGTGCCAGCAGCTTTTCGGGGAAAATAAATTCACCCCTCCACTTT. It encodes CASSFSGKINSPLHF.

The chain recombines TRBV9 with TRBJ2-7; D call uncertain. There are 13 residues in the CDR3. V was pared by 3 bases and J by 6 bases, with 13 bases between. Germline CDR1 reads SGDLS; CDR2 reads YYNGEE. The CDR3 coding sequence is TGTGCCAGCAGCGCCAACAGTGGAATCGAGCAGTACTTC. This gives the protein CASSANSGIEQYF.

This chain connects TRBV2 to TRBJ2-3, with D maybe TRBD1 (5 bases). Germline loops: CDR1 SNHLY, CDR2 FYNNEI. This CDR3 has 13 amino acids. The V end was cut by 7 bases, the J end by 2 bases, with 10 bases between. This CDR3 reads CASKGFTTDTQYF. For the CDR3, the DNA is TGTGCCAGCAAGGGGTTTACCACAGATACGCAGTATTTT.

This rearrangement joins TRBV30 to TRBJ1-1; possibly TRBD1 for D (6 bases). Deletions cut 4 bases from V and 4 bases from J, with 22 bases between. From germline, CDR1 is GTSNPN and CDR2 SVGIG (reference sequence). This CDR3 has 16 residues. CDR3 sequence reads: CAWTMLGRGFGTEAFF. The CDR3, as DNA: TGTGCCTGGACGATGCTGGGCAGGGGATTTGGCACTGAAGCTTTCTTT. The full variable domain, with the rest looked up from reference TRBV30 and TRBJ1-1, is SQTIHQWPATLVQPVGSPLSLECTVEGTSNPNLYWYRQAAGRGLQLLFYSVGIGQISSEVPQNLSASRPQDRQFILSSKKLLLSDSGFYLCAWTMLGRGFGTEAFFGQGTRLTVV.

The gene calls are TRBV19 and TRBJ1-5; maybe TRBD1 (5 bases). This CDR3 has 15 residues. Trimming cost V 1 base and J 2 bases, with 9 bases left between them. Germline V lookup: CDR1 LNHDA, CDR2 SQIVND (reference sequence). The DNA for the CDR3 is TGTGCCAGTAGTATAGGACAGTCGGGCAATCAGCCCCAGCATTTT. This sequence encodes CASSIGQSGNQPQHF.

CDR3 in amino acids: CASSQEPGPYGYTF. CDR3 bases: TGCGCCAGCAGCCAAGAACCAGGGCCCTATGGCTACACCTTC. The V gene is TRBV4-3, the J gene TRBJ1-2; weak D call: TRBD1 (5 bases). V dropped 0 bases and J dropped 4 bases, with 9 bases sitting between them. Germline V lookup: CDR1 LGHNA, CDR2 YSLEER. The CDR3 contains 14 residues.

The chain has TRBV19 and TRBJ1-2; perhaps TRBD1 as D (6 bases). The ends were cut back, 7 bases at V and 4 bases at J, with 7 bases in the middle. Germline V gene sequence: CDR1 LNHDA, CDR2 SQIVND (reference sequence). The CDR3 runs 11 residues. The CDR3 bases are TGTGCCAGTACAGGGGTCTATGGCTACACCTTC. Its protein product is CASTGVYGYTF.

This clone has a single count. The J gene is TRBJ2-3, the V gene TRBV4-2, with 7 nucleotides matching TRBD2. This CDR3 is built from 17 residues. Germline V lookup: CDR1 LGHNA, CDR2 YNFKEQ. Losses at the gene ends were 1 base for V and 1 base for J; bases not matched to a gene: 8. For the CDR3, the DNA is TGTGCCAGCAGCCAAGGCGCTAGCGGAAGACGCACAGATACGCAGTATTTT. It translates to CASSQGASGRRTDTQYF.

This clone was counted a single time. This rearrangement joins TRBV24-1 to TRBJ2-2, with a weak D call TRBD2 (5 bases). Trimming shortened V by 4 bases and J by 4 bases, and 15 bases separated the two germline ends. CDR1 KGHDR and CDR2 SFDVKD come from the germline V gene. CDR3 length: 16 residues. The CDR3 DNA follows: TGTGCCACCAGTGAACATACTAGTTTCGGCACCGGGGAGCTGTTTTTT. Residues: CATSEHTSFGTGELFF.

The rearrangement links TRBV28 to TRBJ2-5; 8 bases are a match to TRBD1. Unmatched junction bases numbered 14, after V lost 6 bases and J lost 5 bases. Germline V lookup: CDR1 MDHEN, CDR2 SYDVKM. This CDR3 comprises 16 residues. CDR3 region: CASSPNLRGPGETQYF. In DNA form, the CDR3 reads TGTGCCAGCAGCCCGAACCTCAGGGGGCCAGGGGAGACCCAGTACTTC.

The chain employs TRBV7-9 and TRBJ2-1; D is uncertain. Trimming left V 1 base short and J 0 bases short, with 4 bases between. Per the germline V gene, CDR1 is SEHNR and CDR2 is FQNEAQ (reference sequence). The CDR3 runs to 14 residues. CDR3 nucleotide sequence: TGTGCCAGCAGCTTAGATAACTCCTACAATGAGCAGTTCTTC. Translation gives CASSLDNSYNEQFF.

The chain has TRBV5-8 and TRBJ2-1, with a tentative D call TRBD1 (6 bases). Germline CDR1 and CDR2: SGHTS and YDEGEE. V lost 5 bases and J lost 16, with 25 bases in between. The CDR3 sequence is 14 residues long. CDR3 sequence (DNA): TGTGCCAGCAGGCCGGGCCCTGGGACACCCGGGCTTTTCTTC. Its protein is CASRPGPGTPGLFF.

The J gene is TRBJ2-1, the V gene TRBV7-9; tentative D call: TRBD2 (6 bases). Trimming removed 5 bases at V and 2 bases at J, with 10 bases between. The germline V gene encodes CDR1 SEHNR and CDR2 FQNEAQ (reference sequence). The CDR3 is made up of 14 amino acids. CDR3 DNA sequence: TGTGCCAGCAGCCAAGGGACTGCCTACAATGAGCAGTTCTTC. Its translation is CASSQGTAYNEQFF.

The chain couples TRBV25-1 to TRBJ2-3; 8 bases match TRBD1. J lost 1 base, V lost 1 base, and 1 base had no gene match. CDR1 and CDR2 from the germline V gene are MGHDK and SYGVNS. The CDR3 totals 15 residues. For the CDR3, the DNA is TGTGCCAGCAGTGAATCGGGACAGGGCACAGATACGCAGTATTTT. Translated: CASSESGQGTDTQYF.